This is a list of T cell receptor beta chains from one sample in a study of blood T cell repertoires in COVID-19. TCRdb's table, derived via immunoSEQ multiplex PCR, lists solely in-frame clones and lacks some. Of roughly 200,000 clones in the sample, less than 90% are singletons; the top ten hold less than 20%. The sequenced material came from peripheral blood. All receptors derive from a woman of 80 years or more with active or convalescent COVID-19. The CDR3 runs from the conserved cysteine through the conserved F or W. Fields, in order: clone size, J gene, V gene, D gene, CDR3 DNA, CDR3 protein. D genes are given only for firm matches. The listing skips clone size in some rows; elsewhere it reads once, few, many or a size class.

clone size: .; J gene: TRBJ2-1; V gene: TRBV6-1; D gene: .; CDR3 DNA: TGTGCCAGCAGTGAAATCCGAGGACTGCACAATGAGCAGTTCTTC; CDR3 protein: CASSEIRGLHNEQFF
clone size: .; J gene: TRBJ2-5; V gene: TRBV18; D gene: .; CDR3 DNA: TGTGCCAGCTCACCCCCCCCACAAGAGACCCAGTACTTC; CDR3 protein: CASSPPPQETQYF
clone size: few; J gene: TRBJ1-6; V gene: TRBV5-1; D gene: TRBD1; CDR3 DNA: TGCGCCAGCAGCAACGACAGGGTGGTTAATTCACCCCTCCACTTT; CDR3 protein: CASSNDRVVNSPLHF
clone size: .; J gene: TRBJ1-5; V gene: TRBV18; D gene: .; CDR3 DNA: TGTGCCAGCTCACCACTTCAGGGGTCGGGACGGTATAGCAATCAGCCCCAGCATTTT; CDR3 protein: CASSPLQGSGRYSNQPQHF
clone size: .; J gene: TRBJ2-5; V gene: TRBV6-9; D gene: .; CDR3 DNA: TGTGCCACCCGGGGTCCAGCTAGGGTCGAGACCCAGTACTTC; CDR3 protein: CATRGPARVETQYF
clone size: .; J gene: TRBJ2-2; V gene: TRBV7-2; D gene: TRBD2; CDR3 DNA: TGTGCCAGCAGCCCGTCTAGCGGGAGGGATGGGGAGCTGTTTTTT; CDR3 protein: CASSPSSGRDGELFF
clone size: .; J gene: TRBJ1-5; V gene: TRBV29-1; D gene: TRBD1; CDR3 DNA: TGCAGCATCTCGACAGGGGGCAATCAGCCCCAGCATTTT; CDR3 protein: CSISTGGNQPQHF
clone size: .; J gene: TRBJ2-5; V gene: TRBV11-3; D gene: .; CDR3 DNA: TGTGCCAGCAGCTTAGACCCCGGGAACCAAGAGACCCAGTACTTC; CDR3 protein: CASSLDPGNQETQYF
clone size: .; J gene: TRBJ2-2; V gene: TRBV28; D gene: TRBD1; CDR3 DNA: TGTGCCAGCAGTCGAGGGGACAGGTACGCCGGGGAGCTGTTTTTT; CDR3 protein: CASSRGDRYAGELFF
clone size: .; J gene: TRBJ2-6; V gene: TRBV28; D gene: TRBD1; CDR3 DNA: TGTGCCAGCGGCACAGGGGCCGGGGCCAACGTCCTGACTTTC; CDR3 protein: CASGTGAGANVLTF
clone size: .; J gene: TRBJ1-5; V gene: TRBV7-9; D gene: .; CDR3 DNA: TGTGCCAGCAGCCCTCCTGGGGGCCAGCCCCAGCATTTT; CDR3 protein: CASSPPGGQPQHF
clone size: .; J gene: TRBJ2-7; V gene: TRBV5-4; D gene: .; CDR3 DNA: TGTGCCAGCAGCCGAACAGGTACGGCGGAGCAGTACTTC; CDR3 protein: CASSRTGTAEQYF
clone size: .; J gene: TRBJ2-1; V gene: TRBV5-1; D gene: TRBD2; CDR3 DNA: TGCGCCAGCAGCGATTCCGGGACTAGCGGTACTTACAATGAGCAGTTCTTC; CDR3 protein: CASSDSGTSGTYNEQFF
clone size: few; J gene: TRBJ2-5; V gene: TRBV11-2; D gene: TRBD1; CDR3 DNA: TGTGCCAGCAAGGGACAGGGGGACCAAGAGACCCAGTACTTC; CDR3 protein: CASKGQGDQETQYF
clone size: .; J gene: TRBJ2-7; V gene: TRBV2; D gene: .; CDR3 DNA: TGTGCCAGCAGTGAACAGGGGAGGGAGAACGAGCAGTACTTC; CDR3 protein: CASSEQGRENEQYF
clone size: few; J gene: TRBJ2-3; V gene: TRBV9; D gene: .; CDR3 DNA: TGTGCCAGCAGCGCTAGCGTCACAGATACGCAGTATTTT; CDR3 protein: CASSASVTDTQYF
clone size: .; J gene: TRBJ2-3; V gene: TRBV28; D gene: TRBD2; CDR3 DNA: TGTGCCAGCAGTTTCAGCGGGGTAGGCACAGATACGCAGTATTTT; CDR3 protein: CASSFSGVGTDTQYF
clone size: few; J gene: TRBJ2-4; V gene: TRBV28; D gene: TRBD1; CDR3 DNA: TGTGCCAGCAGTCGACAGGGCCAAAACATTCAGTACTTC; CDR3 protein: CASSRQGQNIQYF
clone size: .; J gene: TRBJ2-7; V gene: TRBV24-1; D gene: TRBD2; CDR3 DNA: TGTGCCACCCGAAAGCGGGGGGTGCCCTACGAGCAGTACTTC; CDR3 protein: CATRKRGVPYEQYF
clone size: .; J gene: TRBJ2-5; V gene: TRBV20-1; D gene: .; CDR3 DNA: TGCAGTGCTAGTCTAACAGGGCGTAGGGAGACCCAGTACTTC; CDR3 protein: CSASLTGRRETQYF
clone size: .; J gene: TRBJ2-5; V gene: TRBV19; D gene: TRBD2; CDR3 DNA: TGTGCCAGTAGTCGCACCCCTAGCGGGGGAGAGACCCAGTACTTC; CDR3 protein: CASSRTPSGGETQYF
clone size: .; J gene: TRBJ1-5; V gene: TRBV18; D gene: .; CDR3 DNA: TGTGCCAGCTCACGAGGAACGGGTGGCAATCAGCCCCAGCATTTT; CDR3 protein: CASSRGTGGNQPQHF
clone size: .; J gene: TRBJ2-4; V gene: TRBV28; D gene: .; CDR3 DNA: TGTGCCAGCAACGGCGCAGGAGCCAAAAACATTCAGTACTTC; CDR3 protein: CASNGAGAKNIQYF
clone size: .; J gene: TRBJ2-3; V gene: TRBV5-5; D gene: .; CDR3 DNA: TGTGCCAGCAGCATCGACAGGTCTAGCACAGATACGCAGTATTTT; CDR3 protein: CASSIDRSSTDTQYF
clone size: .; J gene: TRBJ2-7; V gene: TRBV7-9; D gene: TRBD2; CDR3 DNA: TGTGCCAGCAGCCCGACTAGCGGGAGAACTGCTTCCCACGAGCAGTACTTC; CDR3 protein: CASSPTSGRTASHEQYF
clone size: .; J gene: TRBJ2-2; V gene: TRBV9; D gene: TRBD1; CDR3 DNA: TGTGCCAGCAGCCCTAGGGGGCAGAACACCGGGGAGCTGTTTTTT; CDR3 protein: CASSPRGQNTGELFF
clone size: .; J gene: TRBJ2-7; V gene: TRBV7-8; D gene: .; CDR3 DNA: TGTGCCAGCAGCCCCACCTCTATACCCTACGAGCAGTACTTC; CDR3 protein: CASSPTSIPYEQYF
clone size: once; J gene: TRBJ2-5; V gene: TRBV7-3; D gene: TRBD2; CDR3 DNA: TGTGCCAGCAGCCCGCGGGGTAGCGGGAGATGGGAGACCCAGTACTTC; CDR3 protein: CASSPRGSGRWETQYF
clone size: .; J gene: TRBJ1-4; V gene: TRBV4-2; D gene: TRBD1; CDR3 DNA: TGTGCCAGCAGCCGGGCTGAGGGACAGGGAAATGAAAAACTGTTTTTT; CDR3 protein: CASSRAEGQGNEKLFF
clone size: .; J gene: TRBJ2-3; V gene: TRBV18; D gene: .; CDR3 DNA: TGTGCCAGCTCACGGGACACCGGGCCCCAAGATACGCAGTATTTT; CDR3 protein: CASSRDTGPQDTQYF
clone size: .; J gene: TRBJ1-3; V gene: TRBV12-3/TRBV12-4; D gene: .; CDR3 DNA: TGTGCCAGCAGTTTACAGCGGGGAAACACCATATATTTT; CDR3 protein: CASSLQRGNTIYF
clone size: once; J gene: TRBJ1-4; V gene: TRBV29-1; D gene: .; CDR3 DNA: TGCAGCGTTGGTTCTGGGAGAGGGGAAAAACTGTTTTTT; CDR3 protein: CSVGSGRGEKLFF
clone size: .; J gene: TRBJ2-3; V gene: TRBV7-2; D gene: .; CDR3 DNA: TGTGCCAGCAGCTTAGGGAGGTCGACAGATACGCAGTATTTT; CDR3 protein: CASSLGRSTDTQYF
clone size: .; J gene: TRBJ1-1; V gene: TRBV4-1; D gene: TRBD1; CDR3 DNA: TGCGCCAGCAGCCAATGGGGGACAGGGGACACTGAAGCTTTCTTT; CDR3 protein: CASSQWGTGDTEAFF
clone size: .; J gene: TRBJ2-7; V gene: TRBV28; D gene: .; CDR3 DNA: TGTGCCAGCAGTTCTTCCTACGAGCAGTACTTC; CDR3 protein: CASSSSYEQYF
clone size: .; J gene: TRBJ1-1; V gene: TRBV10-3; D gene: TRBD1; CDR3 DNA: TGTGCCATCAGACACCGGGACAGGGGGCATGAAGCTTTCTTT; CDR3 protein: CAIRHRDRGHEAFF
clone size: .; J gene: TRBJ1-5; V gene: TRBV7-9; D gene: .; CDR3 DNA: TGTGCCAGCAGCGATCTAGATCAGCCCCAGCATTTT; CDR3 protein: CASSDLDQPQHF
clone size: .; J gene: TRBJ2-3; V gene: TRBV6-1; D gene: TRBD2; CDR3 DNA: TGTGCCAGCAGTGAAGCGCGTAGCGGGGGGAGATTGACAGATACGCAGTATTTT; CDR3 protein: CASSEARSGGRLTDTQYF
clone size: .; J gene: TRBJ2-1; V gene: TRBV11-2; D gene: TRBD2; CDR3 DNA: TGTGCCAGCAGCTTAGTGGGGGGGTACAATGAGCAGTTCTTC; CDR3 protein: CASSLVGGYNEQFF
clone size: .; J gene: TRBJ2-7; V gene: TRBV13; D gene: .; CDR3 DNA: TGTGCCAGCAGACGGGGCGAGCAGTACTTC; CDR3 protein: CASRRGEQYF
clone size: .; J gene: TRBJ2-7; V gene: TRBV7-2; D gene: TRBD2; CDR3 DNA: TGTGCCAGCAGCTTAGGGACTAGCGGGTTTTACGAGCAGTACTTC; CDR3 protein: CASSLGTSGFYEQYF
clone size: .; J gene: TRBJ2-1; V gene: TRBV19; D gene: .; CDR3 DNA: TGTGCCAGTAGTATAGTATCGGCGAGCGGACGACGATACAATGAGCAGTTCTTC; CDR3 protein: CASSIVSASGRRYNEQFF
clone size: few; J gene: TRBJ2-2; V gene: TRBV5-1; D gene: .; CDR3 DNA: TGCGCCAGCAGCTTGGAGCTGGGAGTAACCGGGGAGCTGTTTTTT; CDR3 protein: CASSLELGVTGELFF
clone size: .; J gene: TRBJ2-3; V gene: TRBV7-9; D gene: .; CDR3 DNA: TGTGCCAGCAGCTTGACCCTCGGGATCCAAGATACGCAGTATTTT; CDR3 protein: CASSLTLGIQDTQYF
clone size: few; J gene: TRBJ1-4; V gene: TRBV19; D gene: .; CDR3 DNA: TGTGCCAGTAGTCCTACAGATTCCAATAATGAAAAACTGTTTTTT; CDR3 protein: CASSPTDSNNEKLFF
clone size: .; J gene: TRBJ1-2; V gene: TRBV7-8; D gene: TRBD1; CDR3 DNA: TGTGCCAGCAGCTCAATCCCCAGGGGGTTGGGCTATGGCTACACCTTC; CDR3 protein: CASSSIPRGLGYGYTF
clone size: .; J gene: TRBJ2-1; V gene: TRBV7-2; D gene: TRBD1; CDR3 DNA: TGTGCCAGCAGCTTAACAGGGGGCCAAGGCAATGAGCAGTTCTTC; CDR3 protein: CASSLTGGQGNEQFF
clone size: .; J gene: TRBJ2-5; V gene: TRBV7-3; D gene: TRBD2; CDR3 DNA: TGTGCCAGCAGCTTGGACCACGGGGGGGAGACCCAGTACTTC; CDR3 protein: CASSLDHGGETQYF